The 5 T cell receptor beta chains reported below all come from one sample, sequenced in a study of control samples from healthy donors and cancer patients. Method: immunoSEQ multiplex PCR; TCRdb's copy keeps in-frame clones and lacks some. This sample contains roughly 190,000 clones. The sample consisted of blood. These receptors all come from a woman between 25 and 40 years old in good health.

The CDR3 DNA is TGTGCCAGCCTTAAGGGGGGAAGGGCCTCCTACGAGCAGTACTTC. As protein: CASLKGGRASYEQYF. The J gene is TRBJ2-7, the V gene TRBV28; TRBD1 or TRBD2 may be the D gene (6 bases each). V was cut by 8 bases and J by 0 bases, with 17 bases left in between. The germline V gene has CDR1 MDHEN and CDR2 SYDVKM. This CDR3 region has 15 residues.

The J gene is TRBJ2-7, the V gene TRBV5-6; 8 bases line up with TRBD1. Germline assignment: CDR1 SGHDT and CDR2 YYEEEE. CDR3 length: 13 amino acids. Trimming cost V 0 bases and J 6 bases; bases outside gene matches: 2. The CDR3 DNA reads TGTGCCAGCAGCTTGGGACAGGGGAGCGAGCAGTACTTC. This codes for CASSLGQGSEQYF.

The rearrangement joins TRBV7-9 to TRBJ1-3, with 7 nucleotides matching TRBD1. V shed 6 bases and J 0 bases; nucleotides not matched to a gene: 5. The CDR3 totals 15 residues. Looked up from germline, CDR1 is SEHNR and CDR2 is FQNEAQ (reference sequence). CDR3 sequence reads: CASRQQGISGNTIYF. CDR3 coding DNA: TGTGCCAGCAGACAACAGGGGATCTCTGGAAACACCATATATTTT. The variable domain in full, with the rest retrieved from reference TRBV7-9 and TRBJ1-3, is DTGVSQNPRHKITKRGQNVTFRCDPISEHNRLYWYRQTLGQGPEFLTYFQNEAQLEKSRLLSDRFSAERPKGSFSTLEIQRTEQGDSAMYLCASRQQGISGNTIYFGEGSWLTVV.

The chain carries TRBV6-2 or TRBV6-3 and TRBJ2-5, with D uncertain. Trimming removed 6 bases from V and 1 base from J, with 9 bases in between. The germline V gene encodes CDR1 MNHEY and CDR2 SVGEGT. This CDR3 is built from 13 residues. For the CDR3, the DNA is TGTGCCAGCAGCCCTCTACGCCAAGAGACCCAGTACTTC. Protein product: CASSPLRQETQYF.

The chain combines TRBV4-2 with TRBJ2-1; weak D call: TRBD2 (7 bases). V lost 0 bases and J lost 2, with 14 bases in between. Germline lookup yields CDR1 LGHNA and CDR2 YNFKEQ. The CDR3 totals 17 residues. The chain's CDR3 is CASSQDRGATTYNEQFF. CDR3 nucleotides: TGTGCCAGCAGCCAAGATCGGGGGGCGACTACCTACAATGAGCAGTTCTTC.